A single sample gave rise to the 8 T cell receptor beta chains below, sequenced in a study of T cells in Graves' hyperthyroidism and ophthalmopathy. Using RNA transcripts as the source, TCR beta CDR3 regions were amplified. The primer set for the first-round RT-PCR of the TCR CDR3 was HTBI. TCRdb re-called the multiplex PCR reads through MiXCR, storing one row per CDR3 protein. The table includes under 350,000 distinct CDR3 sequences, 15% to 20% detected once. The sample consisted of blood. These receptors all stem from a woman aged 45-65 years with Graves' hyperthyroidism.

This sequence joins TRBV11-2 and TRBJ2-1, with 12 nucleotides matching TRBD1. Germline CDR1 reads SGHAT; CDR2 reads FQNNGV. The CDR3 is 20 residues long. J was trimmed by 0 bases and V by 4 bases; bases with no gene match: 13. The CDR3 loop is CASSSPRGQGARGSYNEQFF. CDR3 DNA sequence: TGTGCCAGCAGCTCACCACGGGGACAGGGGGCTCGAGGCTCCTACAATGAGCAGTTCTTC.

This clonotype was seen at least ten times. V and J are TRBV12-3 or TRBV12-4 and TRBJ2-2; D tentatively fits TRBD1 or TRBD2 (5 bases each). V lost 7 bases, J lost 1 base, and 10 bases lay in between. This CDR3 has 14 residues. CDR3 DNA: TGTGCCAGCACCCTGGGACGGAACACCGGGGAGCTGTTTTTT. This translates into CASTLGRNTGELFF.

This clonotype came up many times. The chain couples TRBV7-8 to TRBJ1-1, with a possible D match to TRBD1 (5 bases). CDR1 and CDR2 from the germline V gene are SGHVS and FQNEAQ. This CDR3 is built from 16 residues. V lost 5 bases to trimming and J lost 0 bases, with 16 bases between them. Here the CDR3 reads CASSRDGNSMNTEAFF. CDR3 nucleotide sequence: TGTGCCAGCAGCCGGGACGGAAACTCCATGAACACTGAAGCTTTCTTT.

This clonotype was found many times. The chain carries TRBV7-9 and TRBJ2-7; 8 bases are shared with TRBD2. Germline V gene lookup returns CDR1 SEHNR and CDR2 FQNEAQ (reference sequence). Trimming at V came to 5 bases and at J to 3 bases, leaving 6 bases not matched to a gene. The CDR3 is made up of 14 amino acids. CDR3 amino acids: CASSPRGGSYEQYF. The CDR3 DNA reads as TGTGCCAGCAGCCCCCGGGGGGGGAGCTACGAGCAGTACTTC.

This clonotype was seen at least ten times. The J gene is TRBJ2-7, the V gene TRBV28; 7 bases align to TRBD1. V lost 3 bases, J lost 9 bases, and 5 bases stayed unmatched. This CDR3 is built from 12 residues. Germline V gives CDR1 MDHEN, CDR2 SYDVKM. DNA for the CDR3: TGTGCCAGCAGTTTCCGGACAGGCGGGCAGTACTTC. Translated: CASSFRTGGQYF.

This chain uses TRBV10-3 with TRBJ2-2; D unclear. Germline loops: CDR1 ENHRY, CDR2 SYGVKD. V was cut by 5 bases and J by 5 bases, with 6 bases left in between. The CDR3 runs to 12 residues. The CDR3 loop reads CAISPPTGELFF. The DNA of the CDR3 is TGTGCCATCAGTCCCCCGACCGGGGAGCTGTTTTTT.

In the case of this clonotype: A much larger clone sits a single nucleotide away, making a read error possible. As DNA, the CDR3 is TGCGCCAGCAGGCCCGACTCGGACAGTTTACGCGAGCAGTACTTC. Protein product: CASRPDSDSLREQYF. The chain recombines TRBV5-1 with TRBJ2-7; TRBD1 might be the D (6 bases). Trimming took off 5 bases at V and 6 bases at J, with 21 bases between the two ends. Germline CDR1 SGHRS, CDR2 YFSETQ. The CDR3 extends over 15 amino acids.

This clonotype has a handful of counts. V usage is TRBV19 and J usage is TRBJ1-1, with D perhaps TRBD1 (5 bases). The CDR3 is made up of 13 amino acids. In germline, CDR1 is LNHDA, CDR2 SQIVND (reference sequence). The V end was cut by 6 bases, the J end by 5 bases, with 13 bases between. The DNA of the CDR3 is TGTGCCAGTAGCCTTGACAGAAAGACTGAAGCTTTCTTT. Amino acid sequence: CASSLDRKTEAFF.